The sequence of this TCR beta chain was determined in a study of OX40 agonist ivuxolimab in advanced cancers. Study-wide context: The dose-escalation cohort had hepatocellular carcinoma, melanoma, renal cell or head and neck cancer. Mean age around 60 years, range about 20 to 79; approximately 83% male.

Sequencing was performed with immunoSEQ multiplex PCR; in TCRdb, only in-frame clones are kept and a portion is missing. This sample yields 75,000 to 100,000 clones, of which 80% to 90% are seen a single time; roughly 2.1% belongs to the top ten. Overall study findings and caveats: Fewer expanded clones were found on average in CD4+ than in CD8+ T cells. Some nonresponders likewise displayed low normalized T-cell clonal expansion.

With regard to this clone: The antigen remains unidentified.

The germline CDR1 and CDR2 sequences are SEHNR and FQNEAQ (reference sequence). CDR3 length equals 14 residues. Trimming took 5 bases from V and 3 from J, leaving 11 bases between them. The sequence was collected from an adult with an advanced solid tumor such as melanoma, head and neck, liver or kidney cancer. Specimen: CD4+ or CD8+ T cells sorted from blood, collected in a trial of the OX40 agonist ivuxolimab. The rearrangement uses TRBV7-9 and TRBJ1-3, with unresolved D. The CDR3 region is CASSTVLGGNTIYF. CDR3 DNA: TGTGCCAGCAGCACCGTTCTGGGTGGAAACACCATATATTTT.